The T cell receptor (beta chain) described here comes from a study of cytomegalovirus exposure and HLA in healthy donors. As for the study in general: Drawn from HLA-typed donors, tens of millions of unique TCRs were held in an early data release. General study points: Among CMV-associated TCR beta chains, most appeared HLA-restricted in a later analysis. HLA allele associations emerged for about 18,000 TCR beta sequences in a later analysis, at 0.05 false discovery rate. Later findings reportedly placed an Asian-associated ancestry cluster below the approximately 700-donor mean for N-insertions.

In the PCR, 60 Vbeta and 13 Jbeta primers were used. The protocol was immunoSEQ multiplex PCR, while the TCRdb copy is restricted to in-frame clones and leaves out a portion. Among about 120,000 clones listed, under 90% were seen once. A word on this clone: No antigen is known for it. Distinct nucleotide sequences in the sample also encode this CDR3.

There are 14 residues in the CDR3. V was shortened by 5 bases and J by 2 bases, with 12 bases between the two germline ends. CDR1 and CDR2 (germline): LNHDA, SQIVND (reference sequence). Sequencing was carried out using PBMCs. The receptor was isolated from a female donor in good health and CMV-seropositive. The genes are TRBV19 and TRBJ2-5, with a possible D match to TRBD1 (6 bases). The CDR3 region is CASSSGQKQETQYF. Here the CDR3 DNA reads TGTGCCAGTAGTTCAGGACAGAAACAAGAGACCCAGTACTTC.